These T cell receptor beta chains were read from a single sample in a study of CD8 T cells in Susac syndrome. MiXCR, run by TCRdb on the immunoSEQ multiplex PCR reads, gives a single entry per CDR3 protein. The sample shows 200,000 to 250,000 distinct CDR3 sequences, around 95% of them seen only once. Sequenced material: CD4+ T cells from PBMCs. The receptors derive from a human donor with multiple sclerosis. Both conserved end residues are part of each CDR3.

TRBV30,TRBJ1-2,CAWSPDLGYGYTF
TRBV20-1,TRBJ1-2,CSASSPGTPYGYTF
TRBV12-5,TRBJ2-1,CASGLVAGLYNEQFF
TRBV20-1,TRBJ2-7,CSASGDRHSYEQYF
TRBV7-9,TRBJ1-2,CASSLERLRGYTF
TRBV3-1,TRBJ2-5,CASSHNRGAQETQYF
TRBV20-1,TRBJ2-3,CSAHGLAGEGTDTQYF
TRBV29-1,TRBJ2-3,CSALGDPDTQYF
TRBV29-1,TRBJ2-7,CSVEGTGYYEQYF
TRBV5-4,TRBJ2-6,CASSFEIPGANVLTF
TRBV7-9,TRBJ2-1,CASSWGAGEHNEQFF
TRBV18,TRBJ2-7,CASSISTGTYEQYF
TRBV11-1,TRBJ2-1,CASTVGLAELNEQFF
TRBV11-2,TRBJ2-1,CASSSDRARNEQFF
TRBV20-1,TRBJ2-7,CSARDRGTEQYF
TRBV6-5,TRBJ2-5,CASSWGQKQETQYF
TRBV7-8,TRBJ2-7,CASSLPRQGTYEQYF
TRBV23-1,TRBJ2-7,CASSLSSFSYEQYF
TRBV7-2,TRBJ2-1,CASILPPSYNEQFF
TRBV13,TRBJ2-1,CASSLWTTYNEQFF
TRBV27,TRBJ2-5,CASSSLAGTQETQYF
TRBV4-1,TRBJ1-5,CASSQDPQARRQPQHF
TRBV12-3/TRBV12-4,TRBJ2-2,CASRVRRTGELFF
TRBV20-1,TRBJ2-7,CSAWTSGVLEQYF
TRBV12-3/TRBV12-4,TRBJ1-1,CASSSGTGNTEAFF
TRBV18,TRBJ2-3,CASSPIAGDTDTQYF
TRBV30,TRBJ2-3,CAWTSGDTQYF
TRBV27,TRBJ1-4,CASSTTGTANEKLFF
TRBV12-3/TRBV12-4,TRBJ1-2,CASSQTTTGTYGYTF
TRBV29-1,TRBJ2-7,CSVEAGYEQYF
TRBV20-1,TRBJ1-1,CSARDASQNTEAFF
TRBV27,TRBJ1-4,CASSLSSVYGEKLFF
TRBV3-1,TRBJ2-3,CASSQEGRGPQYF
TRBV13,TRBJ2-5,CASSSAGGVGQETQYF
TRBV6-5,TRBJ2-1,CASSQTRGIRQFF
TRBV27,TRBJ2-1,CASSLTGGLLEQFF
TRBV9,TRBJ2-3,CASSSGQGGADTQYF
TRBV20-1,TRBJ1-2,CSARGWGLANYGYTF
TRBV7-2,TRBJ2-3,CASSLGVGLAGDTQYF
TRBV3-1,TRBJ1-3,CASSPAAGNTIYF
TRBV2,TRBJ1-2,CATGSPGSINYGYTF
TRBV27,TRBJ2-7,CASSFSGRSYEQYF
TRBV11-2,TRBJ2-7,CASNPAGEATYEQYF
TRBV2,TRBJ2-1,CASSEARGTEQFF
TRBV9,TRBJ2-7,CASSVVPSGDGEQYF
TRBV6-1,TRBJ1-5,CASSEPGGSNQPQHF
TRBV6-5,TRBJ2-1,CASSYTTSGGALSYNEQFF
TRBV9,TRBJ2-4,CASSADRGENIQYF
TRBV6-1,TRBJ2-1,CASSPGWGLAGVSPINEQFF
TRBV2,TRBJ2-7,CASRGTEKAYEQYF
TRBV7-2,TRBJ2-5,CASSLRAHVETQYF
TRBV29-1,TRBJ1-1,CSVIRGQSGTEAFF
TRBV5-1,TRBJ2-2,CASSLEPNTGELFF
TRBV9,TRBJ2-3,CASSVAAGGTTDTQYF
TRBV3-1,TRBJ1-1,CASSQKTANTEAFF
TRBV19,TRBJ2-1,CASSTTSGKANEQFF
TRBV7-6,TRBJ2-3,CASTYGASTDTQYF
TRBV6-6,TRBJ2-3,CASILMGTDTQYF
TRBV2,TRBJ1-4,CASSRDRVDEKLFF